This T cell receptor beta chain was sequenced in a study of shared T cell receptors in the human thymus. The assay was immunoSEQ multiplex PCR, and TCRdb's table has in-frame clones only and misses some. The profile shows more than 550,000 clones, roughly 85% of them singletons. The CDR3 is made up of 16 amino acids. Germline V gene lookup returns CDR1 MGHRA and CDR2 YSYEKL. V lost 4 bases and J lost 8, with 21 bases in between. The data also belong to a second study, concerning human thymus T cells. This second report adds: Thymic samples were excised during corrective heart operations. What related research reported was that thymic repertoires overlapped highly among unrelated individuals.

Sequencing was done on a sample of thymocytes. The V and J genes are TRBV4-1 and TRBJ2-1; maybe TRBD2 (7 bases). The sequence was obtained from a girl less than two years old with a congenital heart defect. This CDR3 reads CASSPHGRGGRDEQFF. Written as DNA, the CDR3 is TGCGCCAGCAGCCCGCACGGTAGGGGGGGGAGGGATGAGCAGTTCTTC.